These 26 T cell receptor beta chains came from one sample sequenced in a study of monozygotic twins with cystic fibrosis. Using immunoSEQ multiplex PCR, the repertoire was profiled, and TCRdb retains in-frame clones only, with some absent. This table holds tens of thousands of clones, approximately 90% found once. Source material: blood. These receptors were obtained from a girl aged 2 to 9 with cystic fibrosis.

The chain has TRBV30 and TRBJ1-3; weak D call: TRBD1 (5 bases). CDR1 and CDR2 (germline): GTSNPN, SVGIG (reference sequence). V shed 4 bases and J shed 3 bases, with 16 bases lying between them. This CDR3 is 15 amino acids long. CDR3 in amino acids: CAWTSGTESGNTIYF. CDR3 coding DNA: TGTGCCTGGACGTCCGGGACGGAAAGTGGAAACACCATATATTTT.

The chain employs TRBV7-9 and TRBJ2-3; 8 nucleotides align to TRBD2. The CDR3 is made up of 15 amino acids. Germline V gives CDR1 SEHNR, CDR2 FQNEAQ (reference sequence). The ends lost 5 bases at V and 5 bases at J; junction bases unmatched: 9. The CDR3 sequence is CASSPSGGRRDTQYF. DNA for the CDR3: TGTGCCAGCAGCCCCTCGGGGGGGCGGAGAGATACGCAGTATTTT.

This clone appeared once. The chain uses TRBV9 and TRBJ2-5; D might be TRBD2 (6 bases). The V gene lost 3 bases and the J gene lost 5 bases, with 17 bases spanning the gap. CDR3 size: 15 residues. The V gene's germline CDR1 is SGDLS and CDR2 YYNGEE. As DNA, the CDR3 is TGTGCCAGCAGCGCCAGACTAGGCCAAGGGGAGACCCAGTACTTC. Its translation is CASSARLGQGETQYF.

The V gene is TRBV28, the J gene TRBJ2-7, with 10 nucleotides matching TRBD1. CDR3 length: 15 amino acids. Looked up from germline, CDR1 is MDHEN and CDR2 is SYDVKM. The trim removed 6 bases at V and 5 bases at J, leaving 10 bases unmatched. CDR3 nucleotide sequence: TGTGCCAGCAGGCCGGGACAGGGGTTTTATGACGAGCAGTACTTC. Amino acid sequence: CASRPGQGFYDEQYF. Using reference TRBV28 and TRBJ2-7 for the parts outside the CDR3, the full variable domain is DVKVTQSSRYLVKRTGEKVFLECVQDMDHENMFWYRQDPGLGLRLIYFSYDVKMKEKGDIPEGYSVSREKKERFSLILESASTNQTSMYLCASRPGQGFYDEQYFGPGTRLTVT.

The chain employs TRBV5-4 and TRBJ2-5; D remains unclear. CDR3 length equals 14 residues. CDR1 is SGHNT and CDR2 is YYREEE in the germline V gene (reference sequence). V was pared by 0 bases and J by 2 bases, with 8 bases between. This chain's CDR3 is CASSLDSTQETQYF. The CDR3 coding sequence is TGTGCCAGCAGCTTGGACAGCACACAAGAGACCCAGTACTTC.

V usage is TRBV9 and J usage is TRBJ2-1, with 11 bases lining up with TRBD2. CDR1 is SGDLS, CDR2 YYNGEE, per germline. The CDR3 totals 15 residues. The J segment lost 9 bases and the V segment lost 0 bases, leaving 5 bases of the junction unmatched. The CDR3 here is CASSVDSGGAVEQFF. The DNA of the CDR3 is TGTGCCAGCAGCGTAGATAGCGGGGGGGCCGTTGAGCAGTTCTTC. The whole variable domain, filled in from reference TRBV9 and TRBJ2-1, reads DSGVTQTPKHLITATGQRVTLRCSPRSGDLSVYWYQQSLDQGLQFLIQYYNGEERAKGNILERFSAQQFPDLHSELNLSSLELGDSALYFCASSVDSGGAVEQFFGPGTRLTVL.

The chain couples TRBV11-3 to TRBJ1-4; 9 nucleotides align to TRBD1. This CDR3 has 17 residues. V shed 4 bases and J 8 bases; nucleotides not matched to a gene: 14. Germline-derived CDR1 and CDR2 are SGHNT and YENEEA. CDR3 sequence reads: CASSSHNFGTGQEKLFF. In DNA form, the CDR3 reads TGTGCCAGCAGCTCTCACAACTTCGGGACAGGGCAGGAAAAACTGTTTTTT.

The CDR3 coding sequence is TGTGCCAGCAGTTTATCGGCCAGGGGGAATGGCTACACCTTC. Translating it yields CASSLSARGNGYTF. The V call is TRBV27, the J call TRBJ1-2; 7 bases align to TRBD1. The CDR3 is 14 residues long. The junction had 4 bases not matched to a gene; V was cut back by 0 bases and J by 6 bases. In germline, CDR1 is MNHEY, CDR2 SMNVEV (reference sequence).

The chain has TRBV5-1 and TRBJ1-1; D uncertain. Trimming pared 3 bases from V and 0 bases from J, leaving 6 bases between. This CDR3 spans 13 amino acids. CDR1 and CDR2 from the germline V gene are SGHRS and YFSETQ. CDR3 amino acids: CASSYRLNTEAFF. In DNA, the CDR3 is TGCGCCAGCAGCTATAGACTGAACACTGAAGCTTTCTTT. Complete variable domain (other parts from reference TRBV5-1 and TRBJ1-1): KAGVTQTPRYLIKTRGQQVTLSCSPISGHRSVSWYQQTPGQGLQFLFEYFSETQRNKGNFPGRFSGRQFSNSRSEMNVSTLELGDSALYLCASSYRLNTEAFFGQGTRLTVV.

The genes are TRBV7-9 and TRBJ2-7; D may be TRBD1 (6 bases). The CDR3 totals 14 residues. Looked up from germline, CDR1 is SEHNR and CDR2 is FQNEAQ (reference sequence). Trimming cost V 3 bases and J 3 bases, with 12 bases left between them. Here the CDR3 reads CASSFGFRGYEQYF. CDR3 in DNA: TGTGCCAGCAGCTTCGGCTTCAGGGGCTACGAGCAGTACTTC.

This clone appeared once. This chain uses TRBV18 with TRBJ1-2; D is perhaps TRBD1 (6 bases). Germline values: CDR1 KGHSH, CDR2 LQKENI. The CDR3 totals 15 residues. V was cut by 2 bases and J by 7 bases, with 17 bases left in between. CDR3 in amino acids: CASSPNRAVSGGYTF. In nucleotides, the CDR3 is TGTGCCAGCTCACCAAACAGGGCGGTGTCGGGTGGCTACACCTTC.

The genes are TRBV10-1 and TRBJ2-2; D may be TRBD1 (6 bases). V was pared by 2 bases and J by 3 bases, with 10 bases between. CDR1 and CDR2 from the germline V gene are WNHNN and SYGVQD (reference sequence). CDR3 length: 15 residues. The CDR3 spells CASSEGQRDTGELFF. The CDR3 DNA sequence: TGCGCCAGCAGTGAGGGACAGAGGGACACCGGGGAGCTGTTTTTT.

This clone was observed a handful of times. The chain couples TRBV7-9 to TRBJ1-1; 7 nucleotides agree with TRBD1. Germline CDR1 reads SEHNR; CDR2 reads FQNEAQ (reference sequence). The length of the CDR3 is 14 residues. The V and J ends lost 5 bases and 7 bases, in that order; junction bases with no gene match: 10. CDR3 bases: TGTGCCAGCAGCGCAGACAGGGAGGAGATTGAAGCTTTCTTT. This gives the protein CASSADREEIEAFF.

This sequence joins TRBV10-3 and TRBJ1-1, with D tentatively TRBD1 (6 bases). The germline V gene encodes CDR1 ENHRY and CDR2 SYGVKD. This CDR3 has 13 residues. The V and J ends lost 6 bases and 5 bases respectively, with 13 bases between them. CDR3 sequence reads: CAIRHVGGTEAFF. The CDR3, as DNA: TGTGCCATCAGACATGTAGGGGGTACTGAAGCTTTCTTT.

The chain joins TRBV4-3 to TRBJ2-3; tentatively, D is TRBD2 (6 bases). CDR1 and CDR2 (germline): LGHNA, YSLEER. There are 15 residues in the CDR3. V was cut by 4 bases and J by 0 bases, with 11 bases left in between. The CDR3 reads CASSPRGVSTDTQYF. The CDR3 DNA reads TGCGCCAGCAGCCCCCGCGGGGTTAGCACAGATACGCAGTATTTT.

This clone has only one observation. The V gene is TRBV5-1, the J gene TRBJ2-6; D is possibly TRBD1 or TRBD2 (6 bases each). This CDR3 contains 19 residues. Germline V CDR1 and CDR2: SGHRS, YFSETQ. Deletions cut 2 bases from V and 0 bases from J, with 18 bases between. The CDR3 spells CASSFRGHERSSGANVLTF. As DNA, the CDR3 is TGCGCCAGCAGCTTCCGGGGGCACGAACGAAGCTCTGGGGCCAACGTCCTGACTTTC.

This sequence joins TRBV5-6 and TRBJ2-1, with D possibly being TRBD1 or TRBD2 (5 bases each). Germline assignment: CDR1 SGHDT and CDR2 YYEEEE. V gave up 5 bases and J gave up 10 bases, with 13 bases separating them. The CDR3 spans 12 residues. This CDR3 reads CASSGDHSEQFF. CDR3 in DNA: TGTGCCAGCAGTGGGGACCACTCGGAGCAGTTCTTC.

This chain joins TRBV19 and TRBJ1-1; no clear D gene. There are 15 residues in the CDR3. The germline gives CDR1 LNHDA, CDR2 SQIVND (reference sequence). Trimming cost V 2 bases and J 4 bases, with 14 bases left between them. The CDR3 loop is CASSIRKRVSTEAFF. The CDR3 region has the DNA TGTGCCAGTAGTATAAGGAAGAGGGTTAGCACTGAAGCTTTCTTT.

The chain joins TRBV4-3 to TRBJ1-3; D is unresolved. This CDR3 has 16 amino acids. CDR1 and CDR2 from the germline V gene are LGHNA and YSLEER. V was cut by 4 bases and J by 2 bases, with 15 bases left in between. The CDR3 DNA reads TGCGCCAGCAGCCCGATCCCCGGCGGTGCTGGAAACACCATATATTTT. Translating gives CASSPIPGGAGNTIYF.

The chain recombines TRBV30 with TRBJ1-4, with TRBD1 as a possible D gene (6 bases). V was pared by 4 bases and J by 5 bases, with 11 bases between. The CDR3 totals 13 residues. Germline V gives CDR1 GTSNPN, CDR2 SVGIG (reference sequence). CDR3 sequence: CAWNFQGNEKLFF. DNA of the CDR3: TGTGCCTGGAACTTCCAGGGGAATGAAAAACTGTTTTTT. Based on the CDR3 plus reference TRBV30 and TRBJ1-4, the full variable domain is SQTIHQWPATLVQPVGSPLSLECTVEGTSNPNLYWYRQAAGRGLQLLFYSVGIGQISSEVPQNLSASRPQDRQFILSSKKLLLSDSGFYLCAWNFQGNEKLFFGSGTQLSVL.

The chain combines TRBV29-1 with TRBJ1-1, with 8 positions matching TRBD1. After removal of 5 bases from V and 3 bases from J, the junction contained 5 bases not matched to a gene. The CDR3 has 13 amino acids. The germline V gene has CDR1 SQVTM and CDR2 ANQGSEA. Written as DNA, the CDR3 is TGCAGCGTTTCGACAGGGGTCGACACTGAAGCTTTCTTT. Its protein product is CSVSTGVDTEAFF.

This chain joins TRBV14 and TRBJ1-6; D ambiguous. The CDR3 loop spans 14 amino acids. Between the trimmed V and J ends, which lost 0 bases and 10 bases, there was a span of 10 bases. Germline assignment: CDR1 SGHDN and CDR2 FVKESK. The CDR3 reads CASSQEWEGSPLHF. The CDR3 DNA reads as TGTGCCAGCAGCCAAGAATGGGAGGGATCACCCCTCCACTTT.

In this sample, this clone turned up once. J is TRBJ2-7 and V is TRBV7-9; D remains unclear. V was shortened by 4 bases and J by 7 bases, with 17 bases between the two germline ends. The CDR3 is made up of 14 amino acids. Germline loops: CDR1 SEHNR, CDR2 FQNEAQ (reference sequence). This chain's CDR3 is CASSSNSQELEQYF. The CDR3 DNA sequence: TGTGCCAGCAGCTCGAACTCCCAGGAGCTTGAGCAGTACTTC.

This clone was seen once. The CDR3 region has the DNA TGTGCCAGCAGTTACTCTCAGGGGATCTACGAGCAGTACTTC. It specifies CASSYSQGIYEQYF. The J gene is TRBJ2-7, the V gene TRBV6-5; a possible D gene is TRBD1 (6 bases). Germline V gene data show CDR1 as MNHEY and CDR2 as SVGAGI. This CDR3 is 14 amino acids long. V was shortened by 0 bases and J by 3 bases, with 9 bases between the two germline ends.

The genes are TRBV5-1 and TRBJ1-4; 8 positions agree with TRBD1. The CDR3 has 15 residues. V was pared by 4 bases and J by 8 bases, with 10 bases of the junction left unmatched. Germline CDR1 is SGHRS and CDR2 is YFSETQ. CDR3 in DNA: TGCGCCAGCAGCGTGGACAGGGCTTCTGGCGAAAAACTGTTTTTT. Translated, it gives CASSVDRASGEKLFF.

V usage is TRBV7-2 and J usage is TRBJ1-2; D is undetermined. The V gene lost 5 bases and the J gene lost 7 bases, with 14 bases spanning the gap. The CDR3 is 13 amino acids. CDR1 and CDR2 from the germline V gene are SGHTA and FQGNSA. CDR3 amino acids: CASSTFGPIGYTF. CDR3 DNA: TGTGCCAGCAGCACATTTGGACCCATTGGCTACACCTTC.